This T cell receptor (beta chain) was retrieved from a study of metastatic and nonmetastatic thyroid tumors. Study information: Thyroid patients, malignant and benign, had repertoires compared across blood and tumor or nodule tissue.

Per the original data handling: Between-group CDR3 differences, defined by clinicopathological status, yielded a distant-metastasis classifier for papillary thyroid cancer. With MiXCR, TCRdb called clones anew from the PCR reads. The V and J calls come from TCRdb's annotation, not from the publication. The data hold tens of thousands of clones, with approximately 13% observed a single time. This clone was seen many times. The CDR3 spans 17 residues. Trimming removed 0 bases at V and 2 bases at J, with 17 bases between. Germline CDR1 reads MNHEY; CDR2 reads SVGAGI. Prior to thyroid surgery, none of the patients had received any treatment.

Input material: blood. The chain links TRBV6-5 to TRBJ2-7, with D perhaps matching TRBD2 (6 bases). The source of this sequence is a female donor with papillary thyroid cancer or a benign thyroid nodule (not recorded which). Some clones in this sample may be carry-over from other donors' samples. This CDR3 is CASSYSRASDRAYEQYF. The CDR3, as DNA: TGTGCCAGCAGTTACTCACGAGCTAGCGACAGAGCCTACGAGCAGTACTTC.